Each of the 21 T cell receptor beta chains below was sequenced from the same sample in a study of graft-versus-host responses after intestinal transplantation (dated by TCRdb to the early 2020s). The receptor library was made with the immunoSEQ multiplex PCR assay. TCRdb took over this immuneACCESS table, retaining in-frame rearrangements with V and J assigned. Such tables are incomplete; in checked studies, under half of the missing clones stem from an unresolved V gene, and the remainder is unexplained. Recorded for this sample are 9,500 to 11,000 clones; 80% to 95% of them occurred a single time. Over 3% of the sample goes to the ten largest clones. The sequenced sample was PBMCs, obtained 41 days after intestinal transplantation. The receptors were sampled from a human patient who received an intestinal transplant, so some T cells may come from the graft donor.

The chain couples TRBV5-1 to TRBJ1-4; TRBD1 agrees at 9 bases. This CDR3 has 15 amino acids. J gave up 5 bases and V 2 bases, and 4 bases lay outside the gene matches. Germline CDR1 SGHRS, CDR2 YFSETQ. The CDR3 DNA is TGCGCCAGCAGCTTAGACGGACAGGGGAATGAAAAACTGTTTTTT. It encodes CASSLDGQGNEKLFF.

The chain links TRBV19 to TRBJ1-1; D gene unclear. CDR1 is LNHDA, CDR2 SQIVND, per germline (reference sequence). Trimming took off 4 bases at V and 5 bases at J, with 14 bases between the two ends. The CDR3 consists of 14 residues. CDR3 nucleotide sequence: TGTGCCAGTAGTACCCGGCACCGAGGGACTGAAGCTTTCTTT. Its protein is CASSTRHRGTEAFF.

The chain links TRBV7-9 to TRBJ1-5; weak D call: TRBD1 (5 bases). Germline V gene data show CDR1 as SEHNR and CDR2 as FQNEAQ (reference sequence). CDR3 length: 13 residues. The ends were cut back, 6 bases at V and 9 bases at J, with 15 bases in the middle. The CDR3 DNA follows: TGTGCCAGCAGTCGGGACCCCGGGGGGCCCCAGCATTTT. It translates to CASSRDPGGPQHF. Combining the CDR3 with reference TRBV7-9 and TRBJ1-5 gives the whole variable domain DTGVSQNPRHKITKRGQNVTFRCDPISEHNRLYWYRQTLGQGPEFLTYFQNEAQLEKSRLLSDRFSAERPKGSFSTLEIQRTEQGDSAMYLCASSRDPGGPQHFGDGTRLSIL.

The V gene is TRBV5-1, the J gene TRBJ2-7; 7 nucleotides line up with TRBD1. From germline, CDR1 is SGHRS and CDR2 YFSETQ. V shed 2 bases and J 7 bases; nucleotides not matched to a gene: 3. The CDR3 length is 12 residues. CDR3 loop: CASSFHRGEQYF. CDR3 coding DNA: TGCGCCAGCAGCTTCCACAGGGGTGAGCAGTACTTC. Full variable domain (missing parts from reference TRBV5-1 and TRBJ2-7): KAGVTQTPRYLIKTRGQQVTLSCSPISGHRSVSWYQQTPGQGLQFLFEYFSETQRNKGNFPGRFSGRQFSNSRSEMNVSTLELGDSALYLCASSFHRGEQYFGPGTRLTVT.

The chain uses TRBV9 and TRBJ2-7; 7 bases fit TRBD1. CDR1 SGDLS and CDR2 YYNGEE come from the germline V gene. The CDR3 spans 15 residues. V shed 0 bases, J shed 2 bases, and the junction held 5 bases outside the gene matches. CDR3 sequence: CASSVEQGVTYEQYF. In nucleotides, the CDR3 is TGTGCCAGCAGCGTAGAGCAGGGGGTCACCTACGAGCAGTACTTC.

V gene TRBV10-1 combines with J gene TRBJ2-5; TRBD2 matches at 8 bases. Germline lookup yields CDR1 WNHNN and CDR2 SYGVQD (reference sequence). J was trimmed by 5 bases and V by 3 bases; bases with no gene match: 8. This CDR3 region has 15 residues. The chain's CDR3 is CASSEARAGAETQYF. DNA of the CDR3: TGCGCCAGCAGTGAAGCTCGAGCGGGGGCCGAGACCCAGTACTTC.

The chain couples TRBV5-5 to TRBJ2-7; 7 nucleotides match TRBD1. The CDR3 has 12 amino acids. The junction had 2 bases not matched to a gene; V was cut back by 5 bases and J by 3 bases. Germline CDR1 is SGHKS and CDR2 is YYEKEE (reference sequence). CDR3 protein: CASSGTDYEQYF. The CDR3 bases are TGTGCCAGCAGTGGGACAGACTACGAGCAGTACTTC.

V and J are TRBV10-3 and TRBJ1-1; 8 bases line up with TRBD1. The trim removed 4 bases at V and 5 bases at J, leaving 6 bases unmatched. The germline V gene encodes CDR1 ENHRY and CDR2 SYGVKD. The CDR3 is 14 residues long. As DNA, the CDR3 is TGTGCCATCAGTGGACAGGGGTGGGCTACTGAAGCTTTCTTT. Protein sequence: CAISGQGWATEAFF.

The rearrangement uses TRBV6-4 and TRBJ2-3, with 10 bases aligning to TRBD2. Trimming at V came to 7 bases and at J to 5 bases, leaving 9 bases not matched to a gene. The CDR3 runs to 15 residues. In germline, CDR1 is MRHNA, CDR2 SNTAGT. Here the CDR3 DNA reads TGTGCCAGCATGCCTACAGCGGGGGGGGGAGATACGCAGTATTTT. As protein: CASMPTAGGGDTQYF.

The chain links TRBV2 to TRBJ2-5; D is tentatively TRBD1 or TRBD2 (5 bases each). Germline V gene lookup returns CDR1 SNHLY and CDR2 FYNNEI. The CDR3 length is 12 residues. V lost 6 bases and J 7 bases, leaving 12 bases between the germline ends. DNA for the CDR3: TGTGCCAGCAGCGAGGGGATACGGACCCAGTACTTC. Encoded protein: CASSEGIRTQYF.

This chain connects TRBV27 to TRBJ2-7; D remains ambiguous. CDR1 and CDR2 (germline): MNHEY, SMNVEV (reference sequence). This CDR3 comprises 12 residues. Deletions cut 4 bases from V and 0 bases from J, with 4 bases between. The CDR3 DNA reads as TGTGCCAGCAGTTCGTCCTCCTACGAGCAGTACTTC. This translates into CASSSSSYEQYF.

This clone is a singleton in its sample. The V call is TRBV19, the J call TRBJ1-3; tentative D call: TRBD1 (5 bases). The CDR3 extends over 18 amino acids. Germline CDR1 LNHDA, CDR2 SQIVND (reference sequence). The V end was cut by 5 bases, the J end by 0 bases, with 20 bases between. CDR3: CASSLRGGVPNSGNTIYF. As DNA, the CDR3 is TGTGCCAGTAGTCTCCGCGGGGGGGTTCCGAACTCTGGAAACACCATATATTTT.

The chain couples TRBV18 to TRBJ1-6, with 10 bases aligning to TRBD1. CDR1 KGHSH and CDR2 LQKENI come from the germline V gene. The V and J ends lost 4 bases and 7 bases, in that order; junction bases with no gene match: 7. The CDR3 totals 16 residues. CDR3 in amino acids: CASSQKQDRGNSPLHF. As DNA, the CDR3 is TGTGCCAGCTCACAAAAGCAGGACAGGGGGAATTCACCCCTCCACTTT.

V and J are TRBV5-4 and TRBJ1-6; D uncertain. Germline V gene lookup returns CDR1 SGHNT and CDR2 YYREEE (reference sequence). The CDR3 is 16 residues long. V shed 0 bases and J shed 0 bases, with 7 bases lying between them. As DNA, the CDR3 is TGTGCCAGCAGCTTGGGCGGGAGCTCCTATAATTCACCCCTCCACTTT. This translates into CASSLGGSSYNSPLHF.

The chain uses TRBV5-6 and TRBJ2-2; tentatively, D is TRBD2 (5 bases). The ends were cut back, 0 bases at V and 7 bases at J, with 13 bases in the middle. Germline CDR1 is SGHDT and CDR2 is YYEEEE. The CDR3 covers 15 residues. CDR3: CASSLVGETGGELFF. The CDR3 nucleotides are TGTGCCAGCAGCTTGGTCGGGGAGACGGGCGGGGAGCTGTTTTTT. Combining the CDR3 with reference TRBV5-6 and TRBJ2-2 gives the whole variable domain DAGVTQSPTHLIKTRGQQVTLRCSPKSGHDTVSWYQQALGQGPQFIFQYYEEEERQRGNFPDRFSGHQFPNYSSELNVNALLLGDSALYLCASSLVGETGGELFFGEGSRLTVL.

The rearrangement links TRBV23-1 to TRBJ2-7; TRBD1 aligns across 7 bases. TRBV23-1 is classed as an ORF, of uncertain function. Losses at the gene ends were 3 bases for V and 2 bases for J; bases not matched to a gene: 4. The CDR3 totals 14 residues. The CDR3 reads CASSHTGTAYEQYF. CDR3 coding DNA: TGCGCCAGCAGTCATACGGGGACAGCCTACGAGCAGTACTTC.

This sequence joins TRBV6-6 and TRBJ1-1, with TRBD1 identical over 7 bases. The germline gives CDR1 MNHNY, CDR2 SVGAGI (reference sequence). V lost 0 bases to trimming and J lost 10 bases; unmatched junction nucleotides: 14. There are 16 residues in the CDR3. The CDR3 DNA sequence: TGTGCCAGCAGTTACTCCCCTCACTCCTCTCCAGGGGGAGCTTTCTTT. This translates into CASSYSPHSSPGGAFF.

The chain links TRBV13 to TRBJ2-5, with D uncertain. Trimming cost V 5 bases and J 0 bases, with 4 bases left between them. The CDR3 totals 12 residues. Germline V gene sequence: CDR1 PRHDT, CDR2 FYEKMQ (reference sequence). The CDR3 here is CASSANQETQYF. The DNA for the CDR3 is TGTGCCAGCAGCGCGAACCAAGAGACCCAGTACTTC.

This clone was seen only once. The chain couples TRBV5-8 to TRBJ1-2, with TRBD1 matching 7 bases. From germline, CDR1 is SGHTS and CDR2 YDEGEE. V lost 7 bases, J lost 3 bases, and 9 bases stayed unmatched. The CDR3 spans 14 residues. The DNA of the CDR3 is TGTGCCAGCGTTAGGGGGCCGGGGGACTATGGCTACACCTTC. It yields the protein CASVRGPGDYGYTF.

This sequence joins TRBV6-1 and TRBJ2-1; 8 bases are a match to TRBD1. J lost 2 bases, V lost 8 bases, and 5 bases had no gene match. The germline V gene encodes CDR1 MNHNS and CDR2 SASEGT. CDR3 length: 14 residues. CDR3 residues: CASDGQGTYNEQFF. The CDR3 DNA follows: TGTGCCAGCGATGGACAGGGTACCTACAATGAGCAGTTCTTC.

This CDR3 reads CASRRSYNEQFF. In DNA, the CDR3 is TGTGCCAGTAGACGCTCCTACAATGAGCAGTTCTTC. This sequence joins TRBV19 and TRBJ2-1; D call uncertain. The germline V and J ends were trimmed by 6 bases and 0 bases, with 3 bases remaining between them. The CDR3 spans 12 residues. Germline V gene lookup returns CDR1 LNHDA and CDR2 SQIVND (reference sequence).